This TCR beta chain was observed in a study of T cell repertoires in cytomegalovirus infection. In the study overall: Public TCR beta signatures were indicative of both CMV infection and a matching HLA type.

TCRdb reanalysed the reads using MiXCR and keeps one entry per CDR3 protein. The sample has around 230,000 distinct CDR3 sequences, around 35% seen once. The CDR3 is 13 amino acids. From germline, CDR1 is SSHAT and CDR2 FNYEAQ (reference sequence). Study results and caveats: Totalled public TCR beta family frequency picked out people who carried CMV plus the relevant HLA. Ex vivo, HLA-C-restricted CMV-specific TCR beta clonotypes prevailed over the rest of the response.

As concerns this clonotype: Its antigen remains unidentified. One end of the junction does not line up with germline, which may come from a read error.

The sequencing here drew on CD8+ T cells from cultured PBMCs, taken from culture after CMV antigen stimulation. This receptor was obtained from a human donor in good health (CMV status not recorded). Some clones in this sample may be carry-over from other donors' samples. This sequence joins TRBV7-7 and TRBJ2-1, with a weak D call TRBD1 (7 bases). The CDR3 is CASSPPRGDEQFF. CDR3 DNA sequence: TGTGCTAGCAGTCCCCCCAGGGGGGATGAGCAGTTCTTC. The full variable domain, completed using reference TRBV7-7 and TRBJ2-1, is GAGVSQSPRYKVTKRGQDVTLRCDPISSHATLYWYQQALGQGPEFLTYFNYEAQPDKSGLPSDRFSAERPEGSISTLTIQRTEQRDSAMYRCASSPPRGDEQFFGPGTRLTVL.